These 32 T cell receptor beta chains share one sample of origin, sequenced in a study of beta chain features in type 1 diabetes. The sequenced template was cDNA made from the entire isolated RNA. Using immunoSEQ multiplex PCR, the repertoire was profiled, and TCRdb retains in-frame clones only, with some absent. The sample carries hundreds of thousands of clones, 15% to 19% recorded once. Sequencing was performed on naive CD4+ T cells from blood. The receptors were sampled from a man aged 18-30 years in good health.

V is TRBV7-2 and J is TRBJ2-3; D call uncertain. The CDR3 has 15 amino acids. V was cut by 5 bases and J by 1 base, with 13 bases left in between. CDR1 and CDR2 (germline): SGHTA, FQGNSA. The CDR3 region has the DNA TGTGCCAGCAGCATAATTGTTCCGGGCACAGATACGCAGTATTTT. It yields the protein CASSIIVPGTDTQYF.

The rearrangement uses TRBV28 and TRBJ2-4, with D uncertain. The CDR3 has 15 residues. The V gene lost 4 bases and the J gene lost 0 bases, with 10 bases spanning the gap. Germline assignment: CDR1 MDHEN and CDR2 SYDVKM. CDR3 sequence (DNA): TGTGCCAGCAGTTACCCAGATCGAGCCAAAAACATTCAGTACTTC. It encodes CASSYPDRAKNIQYF. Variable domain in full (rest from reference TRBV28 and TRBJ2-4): DVKVTQSSRYLVKRTGEKVFLECVQDMDHENMFWYRQDPGLGLRLIYFSYDVKMKEKGDIPEGYSVSREKKERFSLILESASTNQTSMYLCASSYPDRAKNIQYFGAGTRLSVL.

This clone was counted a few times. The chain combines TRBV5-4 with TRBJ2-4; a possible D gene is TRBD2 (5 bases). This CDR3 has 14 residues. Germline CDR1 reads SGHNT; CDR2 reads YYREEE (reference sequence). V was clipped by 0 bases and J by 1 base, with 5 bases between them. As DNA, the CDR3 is TGTGCCAGCAGCTTGGGAGGGGCCAAAAACATTCAGTACTTC. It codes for CASSLGGAKNIQYF.

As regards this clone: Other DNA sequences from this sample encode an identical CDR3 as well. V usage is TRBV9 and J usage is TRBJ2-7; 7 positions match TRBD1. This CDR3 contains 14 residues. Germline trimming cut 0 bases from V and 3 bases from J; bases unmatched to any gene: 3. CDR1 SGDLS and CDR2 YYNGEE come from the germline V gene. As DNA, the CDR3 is TGTGCCAGCAGCGTAGGAAACAGGGGCTACGAGCAGTACTTC. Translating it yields CASSVGNRGYEQYF.

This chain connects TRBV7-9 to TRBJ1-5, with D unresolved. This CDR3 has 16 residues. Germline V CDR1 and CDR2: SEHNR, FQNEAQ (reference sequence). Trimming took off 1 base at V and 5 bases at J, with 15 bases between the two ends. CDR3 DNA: TGTGCCAGCAGCTTAGTTGACGGCAAGGCTGATCAGCCCCAGCATTTT. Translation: CASSLVDGKADQPQHF. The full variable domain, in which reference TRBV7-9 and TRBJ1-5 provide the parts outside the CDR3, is DTGVSQNPRHKITKRGQNVTFRCDPISEHNRLYWYRQTLGQGPEFLTYFQNEAQLEKSRLLSDRFSAERPKGSFSTLEIQRTEQGDSAMYLCASSLVDGKADQPQHFGDGTRLSIL.

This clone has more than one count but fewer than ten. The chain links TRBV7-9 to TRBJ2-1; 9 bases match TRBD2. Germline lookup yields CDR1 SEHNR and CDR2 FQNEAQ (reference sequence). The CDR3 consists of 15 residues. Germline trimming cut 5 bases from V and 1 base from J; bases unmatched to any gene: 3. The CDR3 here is CASSSSGGSYNEQFF. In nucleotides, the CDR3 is TGTGCCAGCAGCAGTAGCGGGGGATCCTACAATGAGCAGTTCTTC. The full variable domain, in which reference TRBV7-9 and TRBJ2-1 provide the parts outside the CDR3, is DTGVSQNPRHKITKRGQNVTFRCDPISEHNRLYWYRQTLGQGPEFLTYFQNEAQLEKSRLLSDRFSAERPKGSFSTLEIQRTEQGDSAMYLCASSSSGGSYNEQFFGPGTRLTVL.

As DNA, the CDR3 is TGTGCCAGCTCATCCTTGACAGATGGAAACACCATATATTTT. Encoded protein: CASSSLTDGNTIYF. The chain joins TRBV18 to TRBJ1-3, with D perhaps matching TRBD1 (5 bases). Germline CDR1 is KGHSH and CDR2 is LQKENI. V was shortened by 5 bases and J by 3 bases, with 11 bases between the two germline ends. The CDR3 is 14 amino acids.

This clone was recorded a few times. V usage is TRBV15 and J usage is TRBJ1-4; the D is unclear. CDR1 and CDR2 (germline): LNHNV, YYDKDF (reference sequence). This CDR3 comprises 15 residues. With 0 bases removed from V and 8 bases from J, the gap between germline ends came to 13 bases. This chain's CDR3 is CATSRDKYTDEKLFF. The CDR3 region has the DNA TGTGCCACCAGCAGAGATAAGTATACGGACGAAAAACTGTTTTTT.

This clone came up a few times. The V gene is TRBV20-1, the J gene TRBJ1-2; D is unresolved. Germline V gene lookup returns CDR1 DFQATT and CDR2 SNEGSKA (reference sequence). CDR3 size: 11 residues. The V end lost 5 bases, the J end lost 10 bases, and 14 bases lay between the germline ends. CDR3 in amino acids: CSAPQKGFYTF. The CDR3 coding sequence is TGCAGTGCTCCCCAGAAAGGTTTCTACACCTTC.

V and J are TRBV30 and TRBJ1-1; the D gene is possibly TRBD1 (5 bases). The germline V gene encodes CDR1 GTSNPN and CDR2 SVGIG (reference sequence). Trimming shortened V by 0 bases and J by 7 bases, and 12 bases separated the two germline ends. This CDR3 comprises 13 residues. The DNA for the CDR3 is TGTGCCTGGAGTGTACGAGGCAGGGATGAAGCTTTCTTT. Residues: CAWSVRGRDEAFF.

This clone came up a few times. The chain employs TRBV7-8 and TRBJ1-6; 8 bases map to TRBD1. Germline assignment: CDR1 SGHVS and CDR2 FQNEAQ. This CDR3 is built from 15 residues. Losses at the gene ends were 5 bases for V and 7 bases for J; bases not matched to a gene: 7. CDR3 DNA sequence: TGTGCCAGCAGCGCCCTAGACAGGGGAAATTCACCCCTCCACTTT. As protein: CASSALDRGNSPLHF. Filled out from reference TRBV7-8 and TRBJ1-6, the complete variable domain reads GAGVSQSPRYKVAKRGQDVALRCDPISGHVSLFWYQQALGQGPEFLTYFQNEAQLDKSGLPSDRFFAERPEGSVSTLKIQRTQQEDSAVYLCASSALDRGNSPLHFGNGTRLTVT.

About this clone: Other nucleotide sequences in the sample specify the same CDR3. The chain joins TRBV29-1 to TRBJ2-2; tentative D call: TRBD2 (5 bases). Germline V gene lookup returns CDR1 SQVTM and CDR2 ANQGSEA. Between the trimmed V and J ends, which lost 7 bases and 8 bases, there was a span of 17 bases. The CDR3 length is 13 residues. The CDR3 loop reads CSGSSPGRGELFF. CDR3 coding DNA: TGCAGCGGGTCTAGCCCCGGGCGGGGGGAGCTGTTTTTT.

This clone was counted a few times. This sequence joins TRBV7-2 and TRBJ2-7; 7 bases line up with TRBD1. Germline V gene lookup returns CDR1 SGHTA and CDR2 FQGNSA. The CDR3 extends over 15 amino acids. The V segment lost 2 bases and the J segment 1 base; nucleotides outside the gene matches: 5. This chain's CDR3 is CASSLSAGGSYEQYF. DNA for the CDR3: TGTGCCAGCAGCTTAAGTGCAGGGGGATCCTACGAGCAGTACTTC.

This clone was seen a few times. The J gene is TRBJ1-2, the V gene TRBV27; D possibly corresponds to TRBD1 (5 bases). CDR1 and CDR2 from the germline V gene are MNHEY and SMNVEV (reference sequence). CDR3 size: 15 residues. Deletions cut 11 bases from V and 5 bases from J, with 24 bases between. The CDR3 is CAQPGPRTPRYGYTF. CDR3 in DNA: TGTGCCCAACCGGGGCCGCGGACGCCCCGATATGGCTACACCTTC.

For the CDR3, the DNA is TGCAGCACCTTAGCGGGGGGTAGGAAGGGCTACAATGAGCAGTTCTTC. This sequence encodes CSTLAGGRKGYNEQFF. V is TRBV29-1 and J is TRBJ2-1; 10 bases match TRBD2. CDR3 length equals 16 residues. V lost 8 bases, J lost 3 bases, and 13 bases stayed unmatched. The germline gives CDR1 SQVTM, CDR2 ANQGSEA.

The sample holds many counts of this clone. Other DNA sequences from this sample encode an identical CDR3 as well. The CDR3 coding sequence is TGTGCCAGCAGCCCCCGAGGGGAGCAGTACTTC. Translated: CASSPRGEQYF. The chain combines TRBV7-2 with TRBJ2-7; D perhaps matches TRBD2 (5 bases). V was pared by 5 bases and J by 7 bases, with 9 bases between. CDR3 length: 11 residues. CDR1 is SGHTA and CDR2 is FQGNSA in the germline V gene.

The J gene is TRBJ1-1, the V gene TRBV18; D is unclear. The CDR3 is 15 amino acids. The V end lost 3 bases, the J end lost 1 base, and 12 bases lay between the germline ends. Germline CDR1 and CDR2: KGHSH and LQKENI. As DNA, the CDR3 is TGTGCCAGCTCACCCTTGGCTCGGGGGAACACTGAAGCTTTCTTT. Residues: CASSPLARGNTEAFF.

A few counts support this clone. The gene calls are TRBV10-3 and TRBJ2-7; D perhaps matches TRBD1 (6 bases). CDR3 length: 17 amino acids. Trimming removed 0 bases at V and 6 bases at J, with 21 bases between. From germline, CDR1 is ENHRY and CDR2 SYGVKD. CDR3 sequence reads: CAISESKLWQGRIEQYF. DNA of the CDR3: TGTGCCATCAGTGAGTCGAAATTGTGGCAGGGGCGCATCGAGCAGTACTTC.

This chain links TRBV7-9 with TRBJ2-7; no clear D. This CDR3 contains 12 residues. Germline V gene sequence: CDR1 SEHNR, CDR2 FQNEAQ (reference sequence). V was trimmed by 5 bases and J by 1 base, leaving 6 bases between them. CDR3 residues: CASSLRSYEQYF. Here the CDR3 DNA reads TGTGCCAGCAGCCTAAGATCCTACGAGCAGTACTTC.

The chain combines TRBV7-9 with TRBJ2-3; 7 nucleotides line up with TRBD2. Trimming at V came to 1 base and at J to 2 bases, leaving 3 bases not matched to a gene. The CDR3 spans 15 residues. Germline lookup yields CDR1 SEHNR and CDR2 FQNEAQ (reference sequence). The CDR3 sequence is CASSLGAGFTDTQYF. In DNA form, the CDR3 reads TGTGCCAGCAGCTTAGGAGCGGGGTTCACAGATACGCAGTATTTT.

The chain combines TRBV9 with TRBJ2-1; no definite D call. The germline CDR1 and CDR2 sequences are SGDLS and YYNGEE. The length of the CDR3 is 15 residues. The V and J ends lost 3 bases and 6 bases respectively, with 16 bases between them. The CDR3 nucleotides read TGTGCCAGCAGCGCCCTGGGATCCCTCCTCAATGAGCAGTTCTTC. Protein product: CASSALGSLLNEQFF.

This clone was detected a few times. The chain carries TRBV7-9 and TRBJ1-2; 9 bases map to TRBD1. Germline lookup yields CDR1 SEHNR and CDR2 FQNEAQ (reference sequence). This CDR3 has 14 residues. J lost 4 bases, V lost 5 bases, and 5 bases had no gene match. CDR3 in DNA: TGTGCCAGCAGCAGGGACAGGGCCACCTATGGCTACACCTTC. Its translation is CASSRDRATYGYTF.

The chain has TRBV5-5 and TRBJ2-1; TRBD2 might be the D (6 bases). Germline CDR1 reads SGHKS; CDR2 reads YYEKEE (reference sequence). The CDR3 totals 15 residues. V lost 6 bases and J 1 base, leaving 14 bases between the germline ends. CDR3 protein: CASTLAVTSYNEQFF. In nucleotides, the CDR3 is TGTGCCAGCACCTTAGCGGTTACGTCCTACAATGAGCAGTTCTTC.

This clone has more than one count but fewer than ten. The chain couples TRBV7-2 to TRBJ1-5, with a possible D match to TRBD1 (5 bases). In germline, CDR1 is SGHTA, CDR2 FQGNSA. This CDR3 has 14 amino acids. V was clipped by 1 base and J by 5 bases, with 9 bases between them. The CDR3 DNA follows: TGTGCCAGCAGCTTAGTAAGGGACGATCAGCCCCAGCATTTT. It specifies CASSLVRDDQPQHF.

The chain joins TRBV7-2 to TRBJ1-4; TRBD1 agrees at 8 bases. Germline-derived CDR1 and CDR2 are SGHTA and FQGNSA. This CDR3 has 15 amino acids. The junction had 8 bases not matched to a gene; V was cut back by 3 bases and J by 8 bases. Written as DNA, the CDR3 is TGTGCCAGCAGCTTCTTGACAGGGGCAGGGGAAAAACTGTTTTTT. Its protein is CASSFLTGAGEKLFF.

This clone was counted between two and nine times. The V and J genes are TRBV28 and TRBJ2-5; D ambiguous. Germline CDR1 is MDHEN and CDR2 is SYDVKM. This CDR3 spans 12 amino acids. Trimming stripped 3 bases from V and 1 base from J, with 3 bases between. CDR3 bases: TGTGCCAGCAGTTTTTCCCAAGAGACCCAGTACTTC. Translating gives CASSFSQETQYF.

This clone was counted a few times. This chain's CDR3 is CASSQPRTGSSYNEQFF. The CDR3 DNA follows: TGCGCCAGCAGCCAGCCACGGACTGGGAGCTCCTACAATGAGCAGTTCTTC. J is TRBJ2-1 and V is TRBV4-1; weak D call: TRBD2 (5 bases). The CDR3 has 17 residues. V gave up 3 bases and J gave up 0 bases, with 15 bases separating them. The germline gives CDR1 MGHRA, CDR2 YSYEKL.

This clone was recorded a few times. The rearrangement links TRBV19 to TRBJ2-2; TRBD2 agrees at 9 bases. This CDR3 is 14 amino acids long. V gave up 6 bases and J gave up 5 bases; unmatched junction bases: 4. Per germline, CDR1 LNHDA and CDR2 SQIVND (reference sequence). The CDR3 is CASRWLAGTGELFF. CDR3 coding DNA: TGTGCCAGTAGGTGGCTAGCGGGAACCGGGGAGCTGTTTTTT.

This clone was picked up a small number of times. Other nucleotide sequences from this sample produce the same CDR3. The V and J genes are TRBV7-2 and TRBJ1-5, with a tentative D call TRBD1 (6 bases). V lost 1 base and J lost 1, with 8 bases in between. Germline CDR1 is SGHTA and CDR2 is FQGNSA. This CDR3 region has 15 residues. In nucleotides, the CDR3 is TGTGCCAGCAGCTTAGGGGGGGCGAGCAATCAGCCCCAGCATTTT. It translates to CASSLGGASNQPQHF.

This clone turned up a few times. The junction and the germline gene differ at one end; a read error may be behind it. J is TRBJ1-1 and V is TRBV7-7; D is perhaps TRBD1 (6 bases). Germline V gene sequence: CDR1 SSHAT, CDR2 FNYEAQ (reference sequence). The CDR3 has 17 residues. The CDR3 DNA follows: TGTGCTAGCAGCCTTTCGTTGCCTACAGGGACGAACACTGAAGCTTTCTTT. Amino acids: CASSLSLPTGTNTEAFF.

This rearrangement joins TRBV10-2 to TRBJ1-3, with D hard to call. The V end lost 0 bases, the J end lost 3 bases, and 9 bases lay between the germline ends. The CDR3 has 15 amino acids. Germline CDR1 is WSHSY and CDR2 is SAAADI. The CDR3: CASSESKYFGNTIYF. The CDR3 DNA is TGCGCCAGCAGTGAGTCGAAATACTTTGGAAACACCATATATTTT.

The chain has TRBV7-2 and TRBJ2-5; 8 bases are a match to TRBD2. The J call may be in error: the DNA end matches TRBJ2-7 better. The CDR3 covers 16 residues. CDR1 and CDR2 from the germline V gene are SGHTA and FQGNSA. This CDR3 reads CASSPRLAPSSYEQYF. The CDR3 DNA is TGTGCCAGCAGCCCTCGACTAGCGCCCAGCTCCTACGAGCAGTACTTC.